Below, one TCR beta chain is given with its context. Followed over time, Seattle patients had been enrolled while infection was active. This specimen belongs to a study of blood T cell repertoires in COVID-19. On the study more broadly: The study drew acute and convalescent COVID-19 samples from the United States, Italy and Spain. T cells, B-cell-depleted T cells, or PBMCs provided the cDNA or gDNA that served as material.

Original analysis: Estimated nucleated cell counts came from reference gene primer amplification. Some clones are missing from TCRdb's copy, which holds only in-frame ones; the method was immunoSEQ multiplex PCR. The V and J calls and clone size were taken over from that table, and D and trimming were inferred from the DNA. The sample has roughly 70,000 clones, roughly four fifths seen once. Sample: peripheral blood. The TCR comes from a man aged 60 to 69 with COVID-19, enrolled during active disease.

CDR3 nucleotides: TGCAGCGTTGATAAGAGCTCCTACAATGAGCAGTTCTTC. It specifies CSVDKSSYNEQFF. This chain joins TRBV29-1 and TRBJ2-1; D gene uncertain. CDR1 is SQVTM, CDR2 ANQGSEA, per germline. The germline V and J ends were trimmed by 3 bases and 0 bases, with 6 bases remaining between them. This CDR3 comprises 13 residues.